These 29 T cell receptor beta chains share one sample of origin, sequenced in a study of CD4 T cells in relation to SARS-CoV-2 and coronaviruses. Clones were read by immunoSEQ multiplex PCR, and TCRdb kept only the in-frame ones, dropping some. The sample lists about 36,000 clones; 77% were seen once. Their recognized antigens are unknown. Sample: memory CD4+ T cells from PBMCs, cultured in vitro. The receptor source for this set is an adult with COVID-19.

V gene TRBV5-4 combines with J gene TRBJ1-4; 9 positions agree with TRBD1. The CDR3 covers 16 residues. Looked up from germline, CDR1 is SGHNT and CDR2 is YYREEE (reference sequence). V gave up 2 bases and J gave up 5 bases; unmatched junction bases: 7. The CDR3 DNA sequence: TGTGCCAGCAGCTTAACCTCCGGGACAGGGAATGAAAAACTGTTTTTT. Translating gives CASSLTSGTGNEKLFF.

V gene TRBV5-1 combines with J gene TRBJ1-5; no reliable D call. V was shortened by 0 bases and J by 4 bases, with 11 bases between the two germline ends. CDR1 and CDR2 (germline): SGHRS, YFSETQ. The CDR3 runs to 15 residues. The CDR3 region is CASSLDGQPNQPQHF. CDR3 DNA sequence: TGCGCCAGCAGCTTGGACGGGCAGCCTAATCAGCCCCAGCATTTT. Filled out from reference TRBV5-1 and TRBJ1-5, the complete variable domain reads KAGVTQTPRYLIKTRGQQVTLSCSPISGHRSVSWYQQTPGQGLQFLFEYFSETQRNKGNFPGRFSGRQFSNSRSEMNVSTLELGDSALYLCASSLDGQPNQPQHFGDGTRLSIL.

The chain links TRBV20-1 to TRBJ1-5; weak D call: TRBD1 (5 bases). Between the trimmed V and J ends, which lost 5 bases and 11 bases, there was a span of 13 bases. Germline V gene sequence: CDR1 DFQATT, CDR2 SNEGSKA (reference sequence). The CDR3 is 11 residues long. This CDR3 is CSAGGGGAQHF. The DNA for the CDR3 is TGCAGTGCTGGGGGTGGGGGGGCCCAGCATTTT.

This chain joins TRBV7-2 and TRBJ2-1, with TRBD2 identical over 7 bases. V lost 2 bases to trimming and J lost 11 bases; unmatched junction nucleotides: 12. This CDR3 is built from 15 residues. Germline assignment: CDR1 SGHTA and CDR2 FQGNSA. CDR3 protein: CASSLRIAGGAKQFF. The CDR3 DNA is TGTGCCAGCAGCTTACGGATAGCGGGTGGGGCCAAGCAGTTCTTC.

The rearrangement joins TRBV3-1 (or the pseudogene TRBV3-2) to TRBJ2-1, with TRBD2 matching 8 bases. Looked up from germline, CDR1 is LGHDT and CDR2 is YNNKEL (reference sequence). V dropped 0 bases and J dropped 6; count of bases not matched to a gene: 10. The CDR3 totals 17 residues. The CDR3 DNA sequence: TGTGCCAGCAGCCAAGATAGTTTTGGGCGGGAGGTCAATGAGCAGTTCTTC. This codes for CASSQDSFGREVNEQFF.

V is TRBV11-2 and J is TRBJ2-3; no clear D. V was pared by 4 bases and J by 5 bases, with 7 bases between. This CDR3 has 12 residues. Germline V gene sequence: CDR1 SGHAT, CDR2 FQNNGV. CDR3 protein: CASSSVRDTQYF. CDR3 sequence (DNA): TGTGCCAGCAGCTCCGTCCGAGATACGCAGTATTTT.

The chain couples TRBV6-5 to TRBJ2-4, with TRBD1 matching over 7 bases. Per germline, CDR1 MNHEY and CDR2 SVGAGI. V gave up 6 bases and J gave up 4 bases; unmatched junction bases: 9. This CDR3 comprises 15 residues. In nucleotides, the CDR3 is TGTGCCAGCAGCCTATACCCGGGACAGAAAAACATTCAGTACTTC. Translating gives CASSLYPGQKNIQYF.

The chain uses TRBV3-1 (or the pseudogene TRBV3-2) and TRBJ1-2, with D possibly TRBD1 on 5 matching bases. V was cut by 1 base and J by 7 bases, with 7 bases left in between. CDR3 length equals 12 residues. CDR1 is LGHDT and CDR2 is YNNKEL in the germline V gene (reference sequence). Written as DNA, the CDR3 is TGTGCCAGCAGCCAAGGGGACGGTGGCTACACCTTC. Translation gives CASSQGDGGYTF.

This clone qualifies as medium-sized. CDR3 sequence reads: CAISELQRQNSYEQYF. The CDR3 DNA sequence: TGTGCCATCAGTGAGTTACAAAGACAGAATTCCTACGAGCAGTACTTC. The genes are TRBV10-3 and TRBJ2-7, with TRBD1 as a possible D gene (5 bases). V gave up 1 base and J gave up 1 base, with 14 bases separating them. CDR3 length: 16 residues. Germline V gives CDR1 ENHRY, CDR2 SYGVKD.

The chain is built from TRBV14 and TRBJ2-2; D is perhaps TRBD1 (5 bases). Trimming took off 3 bases at V and 3 bases at J, with 14 bases between the two ends. This CDR3 contains 16 residues. The germline CDR1 and CDR2 sequences are SGHDN and FVKESK. The CDR3 DNA follows: TGTGCCAGCAGCCAGTGGCAGGGAACATACACCGGGGAGCTGTTTTTT. Translation gives CASSQWQGTYTGELFF.

This chain uses TRBV5-1 with TRBJ1-6, with D possibly TRBD1 on 6 matching bases. V shed 4 bases and J shed 6 bases, with 14 bases lying between them. The CDR3 runs 15 residues. The germline V gene encodes CDR1 SGHRS and CDR2 YFSETQ. The chain's CDR3 is CASSPTGSINSPLHF. CDR3 bases: TGCGCCAGCAGCCCCACAGGGAGTATTAATTCACCCCTCCACTTT.

V and J are TRBV3-1 (or the pseudogene TRBV3-2) and TRBJ2-7; tentative D call: TRBD1 (5 bases). CDR3 length: 14 amino acids. Trimming cost V 3 bases and J 3 bases, with 12 bases left between them. Germline lookup yields CDR1 LGHDT and CDR2 YNNKEL (reference sequence). As DNA, the CDR3 is TGTGCCAGCAGCCACAGTAGGGGAATCTACGAGCAGTACTTC. Amino acids: CASSHSRGIYEQYF.

The V call is TRBV29-1, the J call TRBJ2-7; 10 nucleotides agree with TRBD1. The V gene's germline CDR1 is SQVTM and CDR2 ANQGSEA. The CDR3 sequence is 15 residues long. J lost 2 bases, V lost 0 bases, and 4 bases had no gene match. The CDR3, as DNA: TGCAGCGTTGAAGACCTTGGACAGGGGGCCTACGAGCAGTACTTC. Translating it yields CSVEDLGQGAYEQYF.

The V call is TRBV15, the J call TRBJ2-3; D remains ambiguous. V lost 0 bases, J lost 6 bases, and 7 bases lay in between. This CDR3 region has 13 residues. From germline, CDR1 is LNHNV and CDR2 YYDKDF (reference sequence). The CDR3 DNA sequence: TGTGCCACCAGCAGAGATTCGGACGATACGCAGTATTTT. Amino acid sequence: CATSRDSDDTQYF.

The chain carries TRBV2 and TRBJ2-3, with D hard to call. The V gene's germline CDR1 is SNHLY and CDR2 FYNNEI. Trimming pared 3 bases from V and 2 bases from J, leaving 9 bases between. The CDR3 length is 14 residues. CDR3 residues: CASSEGAHTDTQYF. The CDR3 DNA reads as TGTGCCAGCAGTGAGGGCGCACACACAGATACGCAGTATTTT.

The chain carries TRBV5-1 and TRBJ1-5, with D perhaps matching TRBD1 (6 bases). The CDR3 is 15 amino acids. Germline-derived CDR1 and CDR2 are SGHRS and YFSETQ. V was trimmed by 1 base and J by 1 base, leaving 9 bases between them. CDR3 region: CASSLWGASNQPQHF. CDR3 bases: TGCGCCAGCAGCTTGTGGGGGGCGAGCAATCAGCCCCAGCATTTT.

The chain uses TRBV9 and TRBJ2-2; D is uncertain. V was clipped by 4 bases and J by 8 bases, with 9 bases between them. Germline V gene data show CDR1 as SGDLS and CDR2 as YYNGEE. The CDR3 extends over 12 amino acids. The CDR3 coding sequence is TGTGCCAGCAGCCTTTCCCGGGGGGAGCTGTTTTTT. This sequence encodes CASSLSRGELFF.

This clone was observed a single time. CDR3 nucleotides: TGTGCCAGCTCACCACTGCCCACCTATGGCTACACCTTC. As protein: CASSPLPTYGYTF. This chain links TRBV18 with TRBJ1-2; D remains ambiguous. The V gene lost 1 base and the J gene lost 4 bases, with 7 bases spanning the gap. The CDR3 contains 13 residues. The germline V gene has CDR1 KGHSH and CDR2 LQKENI.

The rearrangement links TRBV18 to TRBJ2-2; D may be TRBD2 (5 bases). Germline V gene data show CDR1 as KGHSH and CDR2 as LQKENI. There are 13 residues in the CDR3. The V and J ends lost 2 bases and 9 bases respectively, with 10 bases between them. The CDR3 bases are TGTGCCAGCTCACCATACGGGGTCCGGGAGCTGTTTTTT. Protein: CASSPYGVRELFF.

This clone has just a few counts. This chain links TRBV9 with TRBJ2-1; 7 bases agree with TRBD2. Germline lookup yields CDR1 SGDLS and CDR2 YYNGEE. This CDR3 contains 13 residues. V gave up 4 bases and J gave up 7 bases; unmatched junction bases: 5. The CDR3 nucleotides read TGTGCCAGCAGCCAAGTTAGCGGGAATGAGCAGTTCTTC. Protein: CASSQVSGNEQFF.

V gene TRBV18 combines with J gene TRBJ2-2; D is unclear. The CDR3 is 13 amino acids. Germline V gene data show CDR1 as KGHSH and CDR2 as LQKENI. Deletions cut 0 bases from V and 6 bases from J, with 5 bases between. CDR3 loop: CASSPPFPGELFF. CDR3 nucleotides: TGTGCCAGCTCACCACCGTTCCCCGGGGAGCTGTTTTTT.

By proportion, this clone is medium-sized. The gene calls are TRBV19 and TRBJ2-3, with D unresolved. This CDR3 has 11 residues. Trimming cost V 5 bases and J 2 bases, with 2 bases left between them. The germline V gene has CDR1 LNHDA and CDR2 SQIVND (reference sequence). CDR3 nucleotide sequence: TGTGCCAGTAGTCACACAGATACGCAGTATTTT. Its protein is CASSHTDTQYF. Filled out from reference TRBV19 and TRBJ2-3, the complete variable domain reads DGGITQSPKYLFRKEGQNVTLSCEQNLNHDAMYWYRQDPGQGLRLIYYSQIVNDFQKGDIAEGYSVSREKKESFPLTVTSAQKNPTAFYLCASSHTDTQYFGPGTRLTVL.

V usage is TRBV10-3 and J usage is TRBJ2-5; the match to TRBD2 covers 8 bases. The CDR3 is 11 residues long. Germline assignment: CDR1 ENHRY and CDR2 SYGVKD. Losses at the gene ends were 6 bases for V and 9 bases for J; bases not matched to a gene: 3. CDR3 coding DNA: TGTGCCATCAGCGGGGGGGACTCCCAGTACTTC. This translates into CAISGGDSQYF.

The chain carries TRBV4-3 and TRBJ2-5, with D tentatively TRBD1 or TRBD2 (5 bases each). Trimming left V 1 base short and J 3 bases short, with 18 bases between. Germline V gene lookup returns CDR1 LGHNA and CDR2 YSLEER. This CDR3 is 17 amino acids long. As DNA, the CDR3 is TGCGCCAGCAGCCAAGGCGGGCAGGGTGAAGGTAAAGAGACCCAGTACTTC. This sequence encodes CASSQGGQGEGKETQYF.

V usage is TRBV28 and J usage is TRBJ1-6; TRBD1 matches 10 bases. CDR1 is MDHEN and CDR2 is SYDVKM in the germline V gene. The CDR3 runs to 15 residues. Losses at the gene ends were 8 bases for V and 10 bases for J; bases not matched to a gene: 11. The CDR3 spells CASRGLTGGSSPLHF. Written as DNA, the CDR3 is TGTGCCAGCCGTGGTTTGACAGGGGGCTCATCACCCCTCCACTTT.

The chain has TRBV2 and TRBJ2-7, with 7 nucleotides matching TRBD2. The CDR3 loop spans 12 amino acids. V shed 11 bases, J shed 0 bases, and the junction held 4 bases outside the gene matches. The germline V gene has CDR1 SNHLY and CDR2 FYNNEI. CDR3 amino acids: CAGGGLSYEQYF. As DNA, the CDR3 is TGTGCCGGGGGGGGACTCTCCTACGAGCAGTACTTC.

CDR3 region: CASSPGTGGTNEKLFF. DNA of the CDR3: TGTGCCAGCTCACCAGGGACAGGGGGCACTAATGAAAAACTGTTTTTT. The chain couples TRBV18 to TRBJ1-4; 12 nucleotides align to TRBD1. The CDR3 has 16 residues. Trimming removed 2 bases from V and 2 bases from J; junction bases left unmatched: 0. Per germline, CDR1 KGHSH and CDR2 LQKENI.

The chain is built from TRBV11-3 and TRBJ2-2; 11 bases are shared with TRBD2. Per germline, CDR1 SGHNT and CDR2 YENEEA. CDR3 size: 16 residues. V gave up 6 bases and J gave up 1 base; unmatched junction bases: 4. The CDR3 is CASSQGLAGNTGELFF. The CDR3, as DNA: TGTGCCAGCAGTCAAGGACTAGCGGGGAACACCGGGGAGCTGTTTTTT.

This chain links TRBV7-2 with TRBJ1-3; 9 bases agree with TRBD1. This CDR3 region has 16 residues. Trimming removed 5 bases from V and 4 bases from J; junction bases left unmatched: 9. The germline V gene encodes CDR1 SGHTA and CDR2 FQGNSA. In nucleotides, the CDR3 is TGTGCCAGCAGCCGCCGGGACAGGGCGGCGGGAAACACCATATATTTT. Translated: CASSRRDRAAGNTIYF.